This T cell receptor beta chain appears in the sequencing data of a study of T cells in Graves' hyperthyroidism and ophthalmopathy. The ends were cut back, 2 bases at V and 2 bases at J, with 7 bases in the middle. CDR3 size: 14 residues. Germline V CDR1 and CDR2: LGHNA, YNFKEQ. Used for diagnoses were clinical symptoms, serum thyroxine and TRAb, thyroid ultrasound and orbital computed tomography. This clonotype was counted only a few times. Authors of the study amplified TCR beta CDR3 regions from RNA transcripts. HTBI primers drove first-round RT-PCR of the TCR CDR3. TCRdb independently ran MiXCR on the multiplex PCR reads; one entry per CDR3 protein. The table records a few hundred thousand distinct CDR3 sequences, about a sixth of them present only once.

This receptor was obtained from a woman aged 18-29 years with Graves' hyperthyroidism. Sequencing was done on a sample of blood. This chain joins TRBV4-2 and TRBJ2-1; no clear D gene. CDR3 residues: CASSQSLAYNEQFF. CDR3 coding DNA: TGTGCCAGCAGCCAAAGTCTGGCCTACAATGAGCAGTTCTTC.